The rows below give T cell receptor beta chains drawn from one sample of a study of shared T cell receptors in the human thymus. Produced via immunoSEQ multiplex PCR; TCRdb's table is partial and in-frame only. The repertoire holds about 730,000 clones, with approximately 85% as singletons. This same sample was also taken into another study, of human thymus T cells.

The sequenced sample was thymocytes. The receptors were gathered from a girl under three years old with a congenital heart defect. The CDR3 runs from the conserved cysteine through the conserved F or W. D genes are given only for firm matches. A clone size is listed for some rows: how often the clone was seen (once, few, many), or a class if it is expanded.

CDR3 protein: CASSQDTSGPPDTQYF
CDR3 DNA: TGTGCCAGCAGCCAGGACACTAGCGGACCCCCCGATACGCAGTATTTT
V gene: TRBV14
clone size: -
D gene: TRBD2
J gene: TRBJ2-3

CDR3 protein: CASNDRGRDTEAFF
CDR3 DNA: TGTGCCAGCAACGACAGGGGAAGAGACACTGAAGCTTTCTTT
V gene: TRBV6-1
clone size: -
D gene: TRBD1
J gene: TRBJ1-1

CDR3 protein: CASSQDEDRSFNYGYTF
CDR3 DNA: TGCGCCAGCAGCCAAGACGAGGACAGGAGCTTTAACTATGGCTACACCTTC
V gene: TRBV4-3
clone size: once
D gene: TRBD1
J gene: TRBJ1-2

CDR3 protein: CASSEATGKETQYF
CDR3 DNA: TGTGCCAGCAGTGAAGCGACAGGGAAAGAGACCCAGTACTTC
V gene: TRBV2
clone size: -
D gene: TRBD1
J gene: TRBJ2-5

CDR3 protein: CASRTGRPRDYEQYF
CDR3 DNA: TGTGCCAGCAGGACCGGGAGGCCCAGGGACTACGAGCAGTACTTC
V gene: TRBV6-1
clone size: -
D gene: TRBD2
J gene: TRBJ2-7

CDR3 protein: CASSFGNPYEQYF
CDR3 DNA: TGTGCCAGCAGTTTCGGTAATCCCTACGAGCAGTACTTC
V gene: TRBV28
clone size: few
D gene: -
J gene: TRBJ2-7

CDR3 protein: CASRTGLHEQYF
CDR3 DNA: TGTGCCAGCAGGACAGGGCTCCACGAGCAGTACTTC
V gene: TRBV6-5
clone size: -
D gene: TRBD1
J gene: TRBJ2-7

CDR3 protein: CASSFTGSDYGYTF
CDR3 DNA: TGCGCCAGCAGCTTTACAGGGTCCGACTATGGCTACACCTTC
V gene: TRBV5-1
clone size: -
D gene: -
J gene: TRBJ1-2

CDR3 protein: CASSPGLAGGQSSYNEQFF
CDR3 DNA: TGTGCCAGCTCACCGGGACTAGCGGGCGGGCAAAGCTCCTACAATGAGCAGTTCTTC
V gene: TRBV18
clone size: -
D gene: TRBD2
J gene: TRBJ2-1

CDR3 protein: CASSLISSYNSPLHF
CDR3 DNA: TGTGCCAGCAGCTTGATCAGTTCCTATAATTCACCCCTCCACTTT
V gene: TRBV5-4
clone size: few
D gene: -
J gene: TRBJ1-6

CDR3 protein: CASSLGDGDRTEAFF
CDR3 DNA: TGTGCCAGCAGCTTAGGTGATGGGGACAGGACTGAAGCTTTCTTT
V gene: TRBV7-6
clone size: once
D gene: TRBD1
J gene: TRBJ1-1

CDR3 protein: CASSLDSAGRRETQYF
CDR3 DNA: TGTGCCAGCAGCTTAGATTCGGCAGGGCGCCGGGAGACCCAGTACTTC
V gene: TRBV7-8
clone size: -
D gene: -
J gene: TRBJ2-5

CDR3 protein: CASSLEGPNTEAFF
CDR3 DNA: TGCGCCAGCAGCTTGGAGGGGCCGAACACTGAAGCTTTCTTT
V gene: TRBV5-1
clone size: -
D gene: -
J gene: TRBJ1-1

CDR3 protein: CASSGRLNRGKNTEAFF
CDR3 DNA: TGTGCCAGCAGCGGGAGGCTAAACAGGGGAAAGAACACTGAAGCTTTCTTT
V gene: TRBV9
clone size: -
D gene: TRBD1
J gene: TRBJ1-1

CDR3 protein: CASSFPTGVLRNEQFF
CDR3 DNA: TGTGCCAGCAGCTTTCCAACAGGGGTTCTAAGGAATGAGCAGTTCTTC
V gene: TRBV13
clone size: -
D gene: TRBD1
J gene: TRBJ2-1

CDR3 protein: CASSSGQGTDTQYF
CDR3 DNA: TGCGCCAGCAGCTCGGGACAGGGGACAGATACGCAGTATTTT
V gene: TRBV5-1
clone size: once
D gene: TRBD1
J gene: TRBJ2-3

CDR3 protein: CASSTPNPQTGQGHEQYF
CDR3 DNA: TGTGCCAGTAGTACGCCCAACCCTCAGACAGGGCAAGGCCACGAGCAGTACTTC
V gene: TRBV19
clone size: -
D gene: TRBD1
J gene: TRBJ2-7